The 9 T cell receptor beta chains below all came from one sample that was sequenced in a study of blood T cells in healthy people across ages (dated by TCRdb to between 2014 and 2017). Receptor amplification or capture employed 5' RACE. Instrument used: Illumina HiSeq 2500. A second PCR of roughly 7 to 11 cycles was run with a J-beta primer mix and a sample-barcoded 5' primer. TCRdb took the public reads, trimmed them with fastp at Q25, ran MiXCR for clone calling and kept in-frame beta chains. Each entry merges the rows of one CDR3 protein and shows their most common DNA and genes. The table for this sample lists about 1.1 million distinct CDR3 sequences; under 40% of them were counted only once. The top ten clonotypes cover around 13% of the sample. Sequenced: blood. These receptors came from a man aged 18 to 35 in good health.

This clonotype has more than one count but fewer than ten. The chain recombines TRBV3-1 with TRBJ2-5; tentative D call: TRBD2 (5 bases). The germline V gene encodes CDR1 LGHDT and CDR2 YNNKEL (reference sequence). Trimming removed 1 base from V and 9 bases from J, with 9 bases in between. The CDR3 extends over 12 amino acids. CDR3 protein: CASSQGRGAQYF. The DNA of the CDR3 is TGTGCCAGCAGCCAAGGACGGGGAGCCCAGTACTTC.

On this clonotype: A junction boundary mismatches the germline segment, possibly from a read error. This rearrangement joins TRBV20-1 to TRBJ1-1, with D possibly TRBD1 on 5 matching bases. Germline assignment: CDR1 DFQATT and CDR2 SNEGSKA (reference sequence). The CDR3 has 12 residues. This CDR3 is CNARGTLGEAFF. In DNA, the CDR3 is TGCAATGCTCGGGGGACCCTCGGTGAAGCTTTCTTT.

This clonotype was counted many times. In DNA, the CDR3 is TGTGCCATCAGTGTGACAGGGGACCAAGAGACCCAGTACTTC. Its protein is CAISVTGDQETQYF. The V gene is TRBV10-3, the J gene TRBJ2-5, with 8 bases that match TRBD1. This CDR3 spans 14 amino acids. From germline, CDR1 is ENHRY and CDR2 SYGVKD. With V trimmed by 4 bases and J by 0 bases, 1 base remained unmatched.

V is TRBV9 and J is TRBJ2-7; 7 nucleotides match TRBD1. The germline V gene encodes CDR1 SGDLS and CDR2 YYNGEE. V dropped 3 bases and J dropped 7; count of bases not matched to a gene: 19. The CDR3 loop spans 17 amino acids. CDR3 sequence: CASSAGWDRDIYNEQYF. The CDR3 DNA reads as TGTGCCAGCAGCGCAGGGTGGGACAGAGACATCTACAATGAGCAGTACTTC.

The V call is TRBV9, the J call TRBJ1-1; D not resolved. The CDR3 sequence is 14 residues long. Deletions cut 3 bases from V and 4 bases from J, with 13 bases between. Germline V gives CDR1 SGDLS, CDR2 YYNGEE. CDR3 bases: TGTGCCAGCAGCGCTTTGGACGGTAGCACTGAAGCTTTCTTT. Amino acids: CASSALDGSTEAFF.

V and J are TRBV6-5 and TRBJ1-1; perhaps TRBD1 as D (5 bases). CDR1 is MNHEY, CDR2 SVGAGI, per germline. CDR3 size: 14 residues. With 3 bases removed from V and 5 bases from J, the gap between germline ends came to 13 bases. The CDR3 nucleotides are TGTGCCAGCAGTTATATCGGGGCAGGAACTGAAGCTTTCTTT. Translating gives CASSYIGAGTEAFF.

As regards this clonotype: This may arise from a read error, as a much more abundant clone is one base away. The chain uses TRBV29-1 and TRBJ2-1, with D possibly TRBD1 on 5 matching bases. Germline V gives CDR1 SQVTM, CDR2 ANQGSEA. The CDR3 runs to 13 residues. The CDR3 spells CSATASSYTEQFF. DNA of the CDR3: TGCAGCGCGACAGCCAGCTCCTACACTGAGCAGTTCTTC.

The chain recombines TRBV4-1 with TRBJ2-1, with TRBD2 matching 15 bases. This CDR3 spans 19 amino acids. V lost 0 bases, J lost 5 bases, and 8 bases stayed unmatched. Germline V gene sequence: CDR1 MGHRA, CDR2 YSYEKL. The CDR3 DNA reads as TGCGCCAGCAGCCAAGAGGGACTAGCGGGGGGTTTACAAGACAATGAGCAGTTCTTC. This codes for CASSQEGLAGGLQDNEQFF.

This chain joins TRBV7-2 and TRBJ1-2; 9 positions match TRBD1. V shed 5 bases, J shed 1 base, and the junction held 5 bases outside the gene matches. The CDR3 length is 15 residues. CDR1 and CDR2 from the germline V gene are SGHTA and FQGNSA. The CDR3 sequence is CASSETGQGNYGYTF. CDR3 DNA: TGTGCCAGCAGCGAGACGGGACAGGGTAACTATGGCTACACCTTC.